The clone carrying this TCR beta chain was picked up a small number of times. This CDR3 comprises 17 residues. The germline CDR1 and CDR2 sequences are SEHNR and FQNEAQ (reference sequence). Trimming took 5 bases from V and 0 from J; bases not matched to a gene: 7. These data originate in a study of cytomegalovirus exposure and HLA in healthy donors. PCR was performed using 60 Vbeta and 13 Jbeta primers. Data came from immunoSEQ multiplex PCR; TCRdb stores just in-frame clones and leaves some out. Of about 120,000 clones listed, over 75% are singletons. The sequence came from a man younger than 40 in good health and CMV-seronegative. This chain uses TRBV7-9 with TRBJ1-6, with TRBD1 identical over 7 bases. Material for sequencing was PBMCs. As DNA, the CDR3 is TGTGCCAGCAGCACCACTCAGGGGGTCTCCTATAATTCACCCCTCCACTTT. This sequence encodes CASSTTQGVSYNSPLHF.